These 13 T cell receptor beta chains were all obtained from the same sample, sequenced in a study of T-cell reconstitution after alpha-beta-depleted transplantation in children. The authors prepared the TCRbeta library with unique molecular identifiers. TCRdb redid the calling of the PCR reads with MiXCR, one entry per CDR3 protein. The sample carries a few hundred thousand distinct CDR3 sequences, 10% to 15% recorded once. This sample comprised PBMCs, mostly from graft donor cells, obtained 360 days after TCRalphabeta/CD19-depleted stem cell transplant. The receptors stem from a male patient younger than 18 who had a stem cell transplant for acute myeloid leukemia, so the T cells may come from the graft donor.

There are many counts of this clonotype. The chain combines TRBV6-2 or TRBV6-3 with TRBJ2-5; D possibly corresponds to TRBD2 (5 bases). This CDR3 spans 14 amino acids. Trimming took off 5 bases at V and 6 bases at J, with 16 bases between the two ends. CDR1 MNHEY and CDR2 SVGEGT come from the germline V gene. The CDR3 DNA is TGTGCCAGCAGTCCGGGGTTCTTGAGTAAGACCCAGTACTTC. It encodes CASSPGFLSKTQYF.

This clonotype was counted ten times or more. This chain connects TRBV7-2 to TRBJ2-7, with TRBD2 identical over 10 bases. Germline V lookup: CDR1 SGHTA, CDR2 FQGNSA. The CDR3 runs 15 residues. V lost 5 bases, J lost 2 bases, and 6 bases stayed unmatched. The CDR3 loop reads CASSQLAGLTYEQYF. The CDR3 bases are TGTGCCAGCAGCCAACTAGCGGGACTCACCTACGAGCAGTACTTC.

The chain links TRBV9 to TRBJ1-5, with D perhaps matching TRBD1 (5 bases). Germline-derived CDR1 and CDR2 are SGDLS and YYNGEE. The CDR3 consists of 14 residues. Trimming stripped 4 bases from V and 1 base from J, with 9 bases between. CDR3 coding DNA: TGTGCCAGCAGCTTCCGGGACAGCAATCAGCCCCAGCATTTT. Protein sequence: CASSFRDSNQPQHF.

The chain uses TRBV20-1 and TRBJ2-7; D is ambiguous. The CDR3 consists of 12 residues. The V and J ends lost 1 base and 5 bases respectively, with 9 bases between them. The germline gives CDR1 DFQATT, CDR2 SNEGSKA (reference sequence). The CDR3 DNA is TGCAGTGCTAGAGGAGATTGGGACGAGCAGTACTTC. It is translated as CSARGDWDEQYF.

The chain carries TRBV28 and TRBJ2-7; 8 nucleotides match TRBD2. This CDR3 spans 16 amino acids. Germline assignment: CDR1 MDHEN and CDR2 SYDVKM. The J segment lost 6 bases and the V segment lost 3 bases, leaving 13 bases of the junction unmatched. The CDR3 nucleotides are TGTGCCAGCAGTTTCGGGGGCAAATGGGCGGGAGGCGAGCAGTACTTC. Protein: CASSFGGKWAGGEQYF.

This rearrangement joins TRBV29-1 to TRBJ2-2; D is uncertain. V was clipped by 1 base and J by 6 bases, with 9 bases between them. This CDR3 comprises 13 residues. CDR1 and CDR2 (germline): SQVTM, ANQGSEA. The CDR3 is CSVEGPGAGELFF. The CDR3 bases are TGCAGCGTTGAAGGCCCCGGAGCCGGGGAGCTGTTTTTT.

At least ten counts were recorded for this clonotype. The rearrangement links TRBV6-5 to TRBJ2-3; D unresolved. CDR3 length: 15 residues. Germline CDR1 reads MNHEY; CDR2 reads SVGAGI. The V end was cut by 2 bases, the J end by 3 bases, with 12 bases between. CDR3 in DNA: TGTGCCAGCAGTTACGGCCTGGCCGGGACAGATACGCAGTATTTT. Protein sequence: CASSYGLAGTDTQYF.

The chain couples TRBV11-2 to TRBJ2-1, with D perhaps TRBD2 (7 bases). The ends were cut back, 5 bases at V and 4 bases at J, with 24 bases in the middle. The germline V gene has CDR1 SGHAT and CDR2 FQNNGV. This CDR3 spans 18 amino acids. The CDR3 nucleotides are TGTGCCAGCAGCCACGGGGACGGACAGCGGGATGAATACAATGAGCAGTTCTTC. Translated: CASSHGDGQRDEYNEQFF. Combining the CDR3 with reference TRBV11-2 and TRBJ2-1 gives the whole variable domain EAGVAQSPRYKIIEKRQSVAFWCNPISGHATLYWYQQILGQGPKLLIQFQNNGVVDDSQLPKDRFSAERLKGVDSTLKIQPAKLEDSAVYLCASSHGDGQRDEYNEQFFGPGTRLTVL.

This clonotype was seen at least ten times. The chain combines TRBV7-6 with TRBJ2-7; 16 bases align to TRBD2. Germline CDR1 SGHVS, CDR2 FNYEAQ. The CDR3 has 19 residues. V lost 1 base to trimming and J lost 3 bases; unmatched junction nucleotides: 9. CDR3 DNA: TGTGCCAGCAGCTTAGTCCCCGGGACTAGCGGGAGGGCCTTCTACGAGCAGTACTTC. This codes for CASSLVPGTSGRAFYEQYF.

The J gene is TRBJ2-7, the V gene TRBV12-3 or TRBV12-4, with TRBD2 matching 7 bases. This CDR3 region has 16 residues. V shed 6 bases, J shed 6 bases, and the junction held 17 bases outside the gene matches. CDR3 protein: CASSPDQAGFPVEQYF. The CDR3, as DNA: TGTGCCAGCAGCCCGGATCAAGCGGGGTTTCCGGTCGAGCAGTACTTC.

V gene TRBV5-1 combines with J gene TRBJ2-5; 8 nucleotides agree with TRBD1. The J segment lost 2 bases and the V segment lost 4 bases, leaving 10 bases of the junction unmatched. The CDR3 consists of 16 residues. Germline CDR1 reads SGHRS; CDR2 reads YFSETQ. The CDR3 loop is CASSPAQGAWQETQYF. CDR3 in DNA: TGCGCCAGCAGCCCAGCGCAGGGGGCTTGGCAAGAGACCCAGTACTTC.

This clonotype was recorded a few times. The gene calls are TRBV6-5 and TRBJ2-1, with 8 positions matching TRBD2. CDR1 and CDR2 from the germline V gene are MNHEY and SVGAGI. V lost 0 bases, J lost 0 bases, and 4 bases stayed unmatched. CDR3 length: 17 amino acids. CDR3 sequence reads: CASSYSKAGDSYNEQFF. The CDR3 DNA is TGTGCCAGCAGTTACTCGAAAGCGGGGGACTCCTACAATGAGCAGTTCTTC.

The chain has TRBV29-1 and TRBJ2-7; D is possibly TRBD1 or TRBD2 (5 bases each). The CDR3 loop spans 14 amino acids. Trimming stripped 2 bases from V and 4 bases from J, with 15 bases between. Germline V gene sequence: CDR1 SQVTM, CDR2 ANQGSEA. CDR3 nucleotides: TGCAGCGTTGAACTTCAGGGACGCGTGTACGAGCAGTACTTC. Translation: CSVELQGRVYEQYF.